The present T cell receptor beta chain was sequenced within a study of naive and memory T cell subsets. Study outcomes and limitations: Possibly reflecting memory cells re-expressing CD45RA, a few larger clonotypes occurred in naive repertoires, especially CD8. Naive and memory subsets had different power law exponents for TCR abundance.

This clonotype was found a few times. Its antigen is undetermined. Cells stained for CD3, CD4, CD8, CD45RA and CD27 were sorted into four subsets. V was shortened by 5 bases and J by 12 bases, with 18 bases between the two germline ends. CDR1 and CDR2 (germline): SGDLS, YYNGEE. The length of the CDR3 is 13 residues. An equimolar mix of two oligonucleotides served as the beta constant-region primer for TRBC1 and TRBC2. Ligated cDNA was amplified by four rounds of PCR with nested alpha and beta constant-region primers and SP2. In TCRdb, the UMI-ligation and nested PCR reads were re-called with MiXCR into one record per CDR3 protein. The sample includes over 110,000 distinct CDR3 sequences, about 20% of them seen just once.

This TCR was sampled from a human donor in good health. This chain uses TRBV9 with TRBJ2-4, with a possible D match to TRBD2 (5 bases). The sequencing input was naive CD8+ T cells from blood. CDR3 protein: CASSAGGPAAQYF. The CDR3 DNA reads as TGTGCCAGCAGTGCGGGTGGACCTGCGGCTCAGTACTTC.